These 19 T cell receptor beta chains were all obtained from the same sample, sequenced in a study of response to subunit inactivated influenza vaccine. TCRdb re-analysed the RT-PCR reads in MiXCR, keeping a single row per CDR3 protein. The data show a few hundred thousand distinct CDR3 sequences, 22% seen once. Sequenced material: PBMCs from blood, taken less than 22 months after vaccination. Receptors were obtained from a man aged 45-69 years who received an inactivated influenza vaccine.

The chain is built from TRBV27 and TRBJ1-2; D perhaps matches TRBD1 (6 bases). Germline V gene sequence: CDR1 MNHEY, CDR2 SMNVEV (reference sequence). This CDR3 is built from 14 residues. V lost 3 bases, J lost 0 bases, and 8 bases lay in between. CDR3 loop: CASSFRGANYGYTF. CDR3 nucleotides: TGTGCCAGCAGTTTCAGGGGCGCTAACTATGGCTACACCTTC.

V and J are TRBV12-3 or TRBV12-4 and TRBJ1-2; D might be TRBD1 (5 bases). The ends were cut back, 3 bases at V and 8 bases at J, with 10 bases in the middle. There are 12 residues in the CDR3. CDR3 region: CASSFTGGGYTF. The DNA for the CDR3 is TGTGCCAGCAGTTTCACTGGGGGGGGCTACACCTTC.

In its sample, this clonotype was seen a few times. The chain carries TRBV5-1 and TRBJ2-2; maybe TRBD1 (5 bases). Trimming took off 0 bases at V and 7 bases at J, with 10 bases between the two ends. In germline, CDR1 is SGHRS, CDR2 YFSETQ. The CDR3 is 14 amino acids. The chain's CDR3 is CASSLAAGNGELFF. The CDR3 region has the DNA TGCGCCAGCAGCTTGGCCGCAGGGAACGGGGAGCTGTTTTTT.

This clonotype has more than one count but fewer than ten. The CDR3 here is CASSNYGRDNYEQYF. Here the CDR3 DNA reads TGTGCCAGCAGCAATTACGGTAGGGACAACTACGAGCAGTACTTC. J is TRBJ2-7 and V is TRBV5-5, with D possibly being TRBD1 (6 bases). CDR3 length: 15 residues. Trimming took 4 bases from V and 3 from J, leaving 17 bases between them. The germline V gene has CDR1 SGHKS and CDR2 YYEKEE (reference sequence). The entire variable domain, with the rest obtained from reference TRBV5-5 and TRBJ2-7, is as follows: DAGVTQSPTHLIKTRGQQVTLRCSPISGHKSVSWYQQVLGQGPQFIFQYYEKEERGRGNFPDRFSARQFPNYSSELNVNALLLGDSALYLCASSNYGRDNYEQYFGPGTRLTVT.

V usage is TRBV6-2 or TRBV6-3 and J usage is TRBJ1-2, with TRBD1 matching over 10 bases. CDR1 is MNHEY and CDR2 is SVGEGT in the germline V gene. The CDR3 has 15 residues. The ends lost 5 bases at V and 6 bases at J; junction bases unmatched: 9. In nucleotides, the CDR3 is TGTGCCAGCAGTCTACGGACAGGGGGTACGGATGGCTACACCTTC. Translated, it gives CASSLRTGGTDGYTF.

V gene TRBV27 combines with J gene TRBJ2-1; 10 bases line up with TRBD2. The CDR3 is made up of 14 amino acids. V dropped 2 bases and J dropped 9; count of bases not matched to a gene: 4. From germline, CDR1 is MNHEY and CDR2 SMNVEV (reference sequence). The CDR3 is CASSLTSGISEQFF. In DNA form, the CDR3 reads TGTGCCAGCAGTTTAACTAGCGGGATCAGTGAGCAGTTCTTC.

This clonotype was seen many times. The V and J genes are TRBV5-1 and TRBJ1-1; 7 bases match TRBD1. Germline V CDR1 and CDR2: SGHRS, YFSETQ. Trimming removed 0 bases from V and 10 bases from J; junction bases left unmatched: 9. This CDR3 is 14 amino acids long. The CDR3 DNA follows: TGCGCCAGCAGCTTGGAACTCGACAGGGTTGGAGCTTTCTTT. Translation: CASSLELDRVGAFF.

This chain connects TRBV5-6 to TRBJ1-3; D might be TRBD1 (6 bases). Germline CDR1 reads SGHDT; CDR2 reads YYEEEE. Trimming stripped 3 bases from V and 2 bases from J, with 9 bases between. CDR3 length: 14 amino acids. The CDR3: CASSSGATGNTIYF. CDR3 sequence (DNA): TGTGCCAGCAGCTCAGGGGCCACTGGAAACACCATATATTTT.

The rearrangement links TRBV5-4 to TRBJ1-1; D not certain. CDR1 and CDR2 from the germline V gene are SGHNT and YYREEE (reference sequence). Trimming left V 2 bases short and J 1 base short, with 12 bases between. The CDR3 extends over 15 amino acids. For the CDR3, the DNA is TGTGCCAGCAGCTTACCTACGAGGCAGAACACTGAAGCTTTCTTT. It codes for CASSLPTRQNTEAFF.

The gene calls are TRBV7-2 and TRBJ2-7; D might be TRBD1 (5 bases). Per germline, CDR1 SGHTA and CDR2 FQGNSA. The CDR3 loop spans 15 amino acids. V lost 1 base to trimming and J lost 0 bases, with 10 bases between them. The CDR3 sequence is CASSLVQGGSYEQYF. DNA of the CDR3: TGTGCCAGCAGCTTAGTTCAGGGTGGCTCCTACGAGCAGTACTTC.

This clonotype occurred a few times. The chain has TRBV2 and TRBJ1-6, with D possibly TRBD1 on 6 matching bases. This CDR3 comprises 13 residues. Per the germline V gene, CDR1 is SNHLY and CDR2 is FYNNEI. Trimming pared 11 bases from V and 6 bases from J, leaving 14 bases between. The CDR3 is CAGRRTVNSPLHF. DNA of the CDR3: TGTGCCGGCCGCAGGACAGTTAATTCACCCCTCCACTTT.

This clonotype was observed at least ten times. The chain is built from TRBV4-1 and TRBJ1-2; TRBD1 might be the D (6 bases). The length of the CDR3 is 14 residues. The V end lost 0 bases, the J end lost 6 bases, and 11 bases lay between the germline ends. Germline V gene sequence: CDR1 MGHRA, CDR2 YSYEKL. CDR3 DNA sequence: TGCGCCAGCAGCCAAGAATACAGGGACCATGGCTACACCTTC. Amino acids: CASSQEYRDHGYTF.

Only a few counts were recorded for this clonotype. The rearrangement uses TRBV4-3 and TRBJ1-2, with TRBD1 matching over 7 bases. The ends lost 3 bases at V and 4 bases at J; junction bases unmatched: 2. Germline V CDR1 and CDR2: LGHNA, YSLEER. The CDR3 loop spans 13 amino acids. In DNA, the CDR3 is TGCGCCAGCAGCCAGGGGGACAGCTATGGCTACACCTTC. It yields the protein CASSQGDSYGYTF.

J is TRBJ2-7 and V is TRBV7-2, with no clear D. The CDR3 spans 16 residues. The germline gives CDR1 SGHTA, CDR2 FQGNSA. V was cut by 4 bases and J by 0 bases, with 16 bases left in between. In DNA, the CDR3 is TGTGCCAGCAGCTACATTCGGGTCTCGAGCTCCTACGAGCAGTACTTC. Amino acids: CASSYIRVSSSYEQYF.

The chain links TRBV20-1 to TRBJ2-5; D is undetermined. The ends were cut back, 3 bases at V and 0 bases at J, with 11 bases in the middle. Germline loops: CDR1 DFQATT, CDR2 SNEGSKA (reference sequence). The CDR3 runs 14 residues. The CDR3 region is CSASLPTDQETQYF. The DNA of the CDR3 is TGCAGTGCTAGTCTCCCAACAGACCAAGAGACCCAGTACTTC.

Only a few counts were recorded for this clonotype. J is TRBJ1-1 and V is TRBV5-1, with TRBD1 identical over 9 bases. Losses at the gene ends were 4 bases for V and 0 bases for J; bases not matched to a gene: 7. The CDR3 loop spans 16 amino acids. CDR1 and CDR2 from the germline V gene are SGHRS and YFSETQ. For the CDR3, the DNA is TGCGCCAGCAGCACGGGACAGGGTCTTTTGAACACTGAAGCTTTCTTT. Translating it yields CASSTGQGLLNTEAFF. Looking up the rest from reference TRBV5-1 and TRBJ1-1 gives the full variable domain: KAGVTQTPRYLIKTRGQQVTLSCSPISGHRSVSWYQQTPGQGLQFLFEYFSETQRNKGNFPGRFSGRQFSNSRSEMNVSTLELGDSALYLCASSTGQGLLNTEAFFGQGTRLTVV.

This clonotype has more than one count but fewer than ten. The chain couples TRBV12-3 or TRBV12-4 to TRBJ1-2; D not certain. Trimming shortened V by 5 bases and J by 4 bases, and 14 bases separated the two germline ends. The CDR3 is 14 amino acids. The CDR3 nucleotides read TGTGCCAGCAGTGAGGGTATAGGGCCCTATGGCTACACCTTC. It encodes CASSEGIGPYGYTF.

Only a few counts were recorded for this clonotype. This chain connects TRBV28 to TRBJ1-4; unclear D gene. V lost 1 base and J 5 bases, leaving 8 bases between the germline ends. Germline V gene lookup returns CDR1 MDHEN and CDR2 SYDVKM. CDR3 length: 14 residues. CDR3 in amino acids: CASSLLAGNEKLFF. CDR3 in DNA: TGTGCCAGCAGTTTATTGGCGGGAAATGAAAAACTGTTTTTT.

The V and J genes are TRBV18 and TRBJ1-3; 8 nucleotides match TRBD1. The length of the CDR3 is 16 residues. Germline V gives CDR1 KGHSH, CDR2 LQKENI. With 1 base clipped from V and 2 bases from J, the junction kept 4 bases outside the gene matches. The CDR3 DNA reads TGTGCCAGCTCACCACTACGACAGGGGACTGGAAACACCATATATTTT. Protein sequence: CASSPLRQGTGNTIYF.